Following are 30 T cell receptor beta chains from one sample sequenced in a study of cytomegalovirus exposure and HLA in healthy donors. Primers for the PCR totalled 60 Vbeta and 13 Jbeta. The method was immunoSEQ multiplex PCR; TCRdb's version includes in-frame clones alone and lacks a portion of them. The repertoire holds around 260,000 clones, with 80% as singletons. Sequenced material: PBMCs. The receptors stem from a girl aged 2-10 years in good health and CMV-seronegative.

This clone has just one count. V usage is TRBV9 and J usage is TRBJ2-2; 9 positions match TRBD1. Germline V gene sequence: CDR1 SGDLS, CDR2 YYNGEE. This CDR3 contains 17 residues. The V and J ends lost 4 bases and 5 bases, in that order; junction bases with no gene match: 12. This CDR3 is CASSSFHRGRITGELFF. CDR3 nucleotide sequence: TGTGCCAGCAGCTCCTTTCACAGGGGGCGGATTACCGGGGAGCTGTTTTTT.

This chain uses TRBV7-9 with TRBJ2-1, with D unclear. With 0 bases removed from V and 8 bases from J, the gap between germline ends came to 14 bases. The CDR3 runs to 15 residues. The germline gives CDR1 SEHNR, CDR2 FQNEAQ (reference sequence). In DNA form, the CDR3 reads TGTGCCAGCAGCTTAGCCTTGACTGCTATGCATGAGCAGTTCTTC. It encodes CASSLALTAMHEQFF.

The chain carries TRBV5-6 and TRBJ2-1; 9 bases map to TRBD2. V gave up 7 bases and J gave up 6 bases; unmatched junction bases: 11. Per the germline V gene, CDR1 is SGHDT and CDR2 is YYEEEE. The CDR3 is 15 amino acids. The CDR3 DNA reads TGTGCCAGCTCCTTAGCGGGAGAGATATTCAATGAGCAGTTCTTC. Translated: CASSLAGEIFNEQFF.

The chain recombines TRBV9 with TRBJ2-3; 8 bases match TRBD2. Germline V CDR1 and CDR2: SGDLS, YYNGEE. The V and J ends lost 3 bases and 0 bases, in that order; junction bases with no gene match: 6. The CDR3 runs to 16 residues. The DNA of the CDR3 is TGTGCCAGCAGCGCCCCCCCGGGGGGGAGCACAGATACGCAGTATTTT. This gives the protein CASSAPPGGSTDTQYF.

The chain recombines TRBV6-4 with TRBJ1-6, with a possible D match to TRBD1 (6 bases). CDR3 size: 15 residues. V was shortened by 0 bases and J by 10 bases, with 13 bases between the two germline ends. The germline gives CDR1 MRHNA, CDR2 SNTAGT. The CDR3 nucleotides are TGTGCCAGCAGTGACTCCGAACAGGGTGGGTCACCCCTCCACTTT. This codes for CASSDSEQGGSPLHF.

The chain couples TRBV5-1 to TRBJ2-5; 15 positions match TRBD2. J gave up 0 bases and V 2 bases, and 5 bases lay outside the gene matches. The CDR3 has 18 residues. The germline V gene encodes CDR1 SGHRS and CDR2 YFSETQ. The CDR3 reads CASSFGTSGRTDQETQYF. For the CDR3, the DNA is TGCGCCAGCAGCTTTGGGACTAGCGGGAGGACCGACCAAGAGACCCAGTACTTC.

This clone appeared a single time. The V call is TRBV7-3, the J call TRBJ2-2, with 8 bases lining up with TRBD2. CDR1 is SGHTA and CDR2 is FQGTGA in the germline V gene. The CDR3 contains 14 residues. The V and J ends lost 6 bases and 4 bases, in that order; junction bases with no gene match: 4. The CDR3 sequence: CASRSGGGTGELFF. The DNA of the CDR3 is TGTGCCAGCAGGAGCGGGGGAGGCACCGGGGAGCTGTTTTTT.

V is TRBV2 and J is TRBJ1-1; D uncertain. V shed 10 bases and J shed 0 bases, with 15 bases lying between them. Germline CDR1 reads SNHLY; CDR2 reads FYNNEI. This CDR3 spans 14 amino acids. The CDR3 region is CAIKRRLMNTEAFF. The CDR3 DNA sequence: TGTGCCATCAAACGCCGACTGATGAACACTGAAGCTTTCTTT.

The gene calls are TRBV2 and TRBJ2-1; TRBD1 is a possible D gene (5 bases). CDR1 and CDR2 from the germline V gene are SNHLY and FYNNEI. The CDR3 contains 12 residues. Trimming took 8 bases from V and 8 from J, leaving 13 bases between them. CDR3 sequence reads: CASEQGSYEQFF. The CDR3, as DNA: TGTGCCAGCGAGCAGGGTAGCTATGAGCAGTTCTTC.

The V and J genes are TRBV10-1 and TRBJ1-5, with 8 bases that match TRBD1. With V trimmed by 6 bases and J by 4 bases, 8 bases remained unmatched. CDR3 size: 15 residues. CDR1 WNHNN and CDR2 SYGVQD come from the germline V gene (reference sequence). CDR3 coding DNA: TGCGCCAGCAGCGCTCGGACAGGGACGAATCAGCCCCAGCATTTT. Translating gives CASSARTGTNQPQHF.

The rearrangement uses TRBV7-8 and TRBJ1-2; D might be TRBD1 (6 bases). The CDR3 has 18 amino acids. Germline V gene lookup returns CDR1 SGHVS and CDR2 FQNEAQ. V lost 1 base to trimming and J lost 0 bases, with 18 bases between them. DNA for the CDR3: TGTGCCAGCAGCTTAGACAGGGTTGGGACGAGGACTAACTATGGCTACACCTTC. Its protein product is CASSLDRVGTRTNYGYTF.

The V and J genes are TRBV25-1 and TRBJ2-2, with 7 nucleotides matching TRBD1. V dropped 4 bases and J dropped 3; count of bases not matched to a gene: 2. The CDR3 has 14 residues. Germline CDR1 reads MGHDK; CDR2 reads SYGVNS. CDR3 sequence reads: CASSVQGDTGELFF. CDR3 sequence (DNA): TGTGCCAGCAGTGTCCAGGGGGACACCGGGGAGCTGTTTTTT.

The chain is built from TRBV7-9 and TRBJ2-2; 10 bases map to TRBD2. Trimming at V came to 5 bases and at J to 4 bases, leaving 10 bases not matched to a gene. Germline V gene lookup returns CDR1 SEHNR and CDR2 FQNEAQ (reference sequence). The CDR3 is 17 amino acids. DNA for the CDR3: TGTGCCAGCAGCCGAGATCTAGCGGGAGTGTCCACCGGGGAGCTGTTTTTT. Protein product: CASSRDLAGVSTGELFF.

For this clone: The junction does not match germline at one end; this may be a read error. This rearrangement joins TRBV5-1 to TRBJ2-3, with 7 bases aligning to TRBD1. The CDR3 sequence is 17 residues long. CDR1 is SGHRS, CDR2 YFSETQ, per germline. The chain's CDR3 is CAGSQPGQSRVLITQYF. The CDR3 region has the DNA TGCGCCGGCAGCCAGCCGGGACAGAGTCGTGTATTGATCACGCAGTATTTT.

The J gene is TRBJ1-5, the V gene TRBV29-1, with 8 positions matching TRBD1. CDR3 length equals 12 residues. CDR1 and CDR2 (germline): SQVTM, ANQGSEA. Unmatched junction bases numbered 2, after V lost 6 bases and J lost 4 bases. In nucleotides, the CDR3 is TGCAGCGTCGGGGACAGGAATCAGCCCCAGCATTTT. Translation gives CSVGDRNQPQHF.

The CDR3 DNA reads TGTGCCAGCAGCTTAAGGGCCGCCGACAATGAGCAGTTCTTC. Translation gives CASSLRAADNEQFF. The rearrangement uses TRBV7-3 and TRBJ2-1; D gene ambiguous. The CDR3 is made up of 14 amino acids. CDR1 is SGHTA, CDR2 FQGTGA, per germline. Trimming left V 1 base short and J 5 bases short, with 9 bases between.

On this clone: The CDR3 end shows no conserved phenylalanine or tryptophan, and so a read error is likely. Because the CDR3's place on the DNA is in doubt, the DNA is left out and the CDR3 is given as listed by TCRdb. This chain connects TRBV28 to TRBJ2-7; the table calls TRBD1, which could not be checked here. The CDR3 extends over 9 residues, inclusive of both ends. Looked up from germline, CDR1 is MDHEN and CDR2 is SYDVKM. The chain's CDR3 is CASSLGKQG.

J is TRBJ1-5 and V is TRBV6-5; 9 nucleotides align to TRBD1. There are 14 residues in the CDR3. CDR1 and CDR2 (germline): MNHEY, SVGAGI. V lost 6 bases to trimming and J lost 2 bases; unmatched junction nucleotides: 2. The CDR3 DNA sequence: TGTGCCAGCAGCTGGACAGGGGGCAATCAGCCCCAGCATTTT. Residues: CASSWTGGNQPQHF.

V and J are TRBV7-2 and TRBJ1-4; TRBD1 matches at 8 bases. This CDR3 spans 15 amino acids. Germline V CDR1 and CDR2: SGHTA, FQGNSA. With V trimmed by 5 bases and J by 8 bases, 10 bases remained unmatched. The CDR3 coding sequence is TGTGCCAGCAGCCGCAACCAGGGGGCATGGGAAAAACTGTTTTTT. Its protein product is CASSRNQGAWEKLFF.

This clone has just one count. The chain combines TRBV29-1 with TRBJ1-1; the D is unclear. Germline loops: CDR1 SQVTM, CDR2 ANQGSEA. The CDR3 covers 13 residues. Trimming took 3 bases from V and 4 from J, leaving 12 bases between them. CDR3 nucleotide sequence: TGCAGCGTTGAGAGGCGTCGGATCACTGAAGCTTTCTTT. Its protein product is CSVERRRITEAFF.

V usage is TRBV2 and J usage is TRBJ2-5, with 7 bases matching TRBD2. CDR1 and CDR2 (germline): SNHLY, FYNNEI. The CDR3 extends over 15 amino acids. The ends lost 5 bases at V and 2 bases at J; junction bases unmatched: 8. The DNA of the CDR3 is TGTGCCAGCAGTAGAGGGACTACCAATCAAGAGACCCAGTACTTC. It yields the protein CASSRGTTNQETQYF.

The chain has TRBV9 and TRBJ2-1; maybe TRBD2 (6 bases). This CDR3 contains 15 residues. With 3 bases removed from V and 10 bases from J, the gap between germline ends came to 20 bases. Per the germline V gene, CDR1 is SGDLS and CDR2 is YYNGEE. The CDR3 region is CASSGGLERRNEQFF. The CDR3 DNA sequence: TGTGCCAGCAGCGGGGGACTTGAGCGAAGGAACGAGCAGTTCTTC.

The chain couples TRBV5-4 to TRBJ2-1; the match to TRBD2 covers 9 bases. Germline V lookup: CDR1 SGHNT, CDR2 YYREEE (reference sequence). This CDR3 has 15 amino acids. V gave up 3 bases and J gave up 0 bases; unmatched junction bases: 1. For the CDR3, the DNA is TGTGCCAGCAGCTATAGCGGGAGCTCCTACAATGAGCAGTTCTTC. Its protein is CASSYSGSSYNEQFF.

The chain combines TRBV5-5 with TRBJ1-5, with a weak D call TRBD1 (6 bases). The CDR3 totals 15 residues. The V gene lost 3 bases and the J gene lost 1 base, with 11 bases spanning the gap. Germline-derived CDR1 and CDR2 are SGHKS and YYEKEE (reference sequence). The CDR3: CASSSQGTSNQPQHF. CDR3 nucleotides: TGTGCCAGCAGCTCACAGGGCACAAGCAATCAGCCCCAGCATTTT.

Here the CDR3 DNA reads TGCAGCGTTGGAACAGGGCATCAGCCCCAGCATTTT. Protein product: CSVGTGHQPQHF. The chain uses TRBV29-1 and TRBJ1-5, with D maybe TRBD1 (6 bases). The CDR3 has 12 amino acids. Per the germline V gene, CDR1 is SQVTM and CDR2 is ANQGSEA. V lost 4 bases, J lost 5 bases, and 9 bases lay in between.

This clone was observed a few times. CDR3 sequence: CASSIARGVGEQYF. CDR3 bases: TGTGCCAGTAGTATAGCCAGGGGAGTGGGCGAGCAGTACTTC. This sequence joins TRBV19 and TRBJ2-5; the D gene is possibly TRBD1 (6 bases). The J call is uncertain, as TRBJ2-7 better fits the DNA end. From germline, CDR1 is LNHDA and CDR2 SQIVND (reference sequence). The CDR3 extends over 14 amino acids.

V gene TRBV7-2 combines with J gene TRBJ2-7; 8 bases line up with TRBD1. This CDR3 is 17 amino acids long. Losses at the gene ends were 0 bases for V and 0 bases for J; bases not matched to a gene: 7. Germline V lookup: CDR1 SGHTA, CDR2 FQGNSA. CDR3 nucleotides: TGTGCCAGCAGCTTAGCGGGGGACAGGCTGAGCTCCTACGAGCAGTACTTC. This encodes CASSLAGDRLSSYEQYF.

The chain joins TRBV5-1 to TRBJ2-3; D might be TRBD1 (5 bases). Trimming stripped 4 bases from V and 0 bases from J, with 15 bases between. Germline lookup yields CDR1 SGHRS and CDR2 YFSETQ. The CDR3 loop spans 16 amino acids. For the CDR3, the DNA is TGCGCCAGCAGCGCGGCGGCTAGGGGAAGCACAGATACGCAGTATTTT. This gives the protein CASSAAARGSTDTQYF.

The rearrangement links TRBV7-8 to TRBJ1-1; TRBD1 aligns across 8 bases. Trimming removed 7 bases from V and 11 bases from J; junction bases left unmatched: 18. Per germline, CDR1 SGHVS and CDR2 FQNEAQ. CDR3 length equals 15 residues. CDR3 nucleotides: TGTGCCAGCACCCTTGGGACAGGAGCCACCCGAGAGGCTTTCTTT. Protein sequence: CASTLGTGATREAFF.

The V gene is TRBV5-1, the J gene TRBJ2-7, with 8 bases lining up with TRBD2. Trimming cost V 4 bases and J 0 bases; bases outside gene matches: 9. Germline CDR1 SGHRS, CDR2 YFSETQ. This CDR3 has 16 residues. Written as DNA, the CDR3 is TGCGCCAGCAGCGGGGATGTCGGGGGGGCCTCCTACGAGCAGTACTTC. Translating gives CASSGDVGGASYEQYF.